The T cell receptor beta chain described here comes from a study of blood T cell repertoires in COVID-19. Study-level information: Donors in the United States, Italy and Spain gave samples during acute or convalescent COVID-19. T cells, B-cell-depleted T cells, or PBMCs provided the cDNA or gDNA that served as material.

In the authors' methods: Reference gene primer amplification gave estimated nucleated cell counts. Clones were read by immunoSEQ multiplex PCR, and TCRdb kept only the in-frame ones, dropping some. Clone size and the V and J calls come from that table; the DNA yielded D and trimming. The repertoire holds about 61,000 clones, with 85% to 90% as singletons. This clone came up once. In germline, CDR1 is LNHDA, CDR2 SQIVND (reference sequence). Unmatched junction bases numbered 11, after V lost 10 bases and J lost 7 bases. This CDR3 comprises 13 residues. The sequence came from a woman in her 50s with active or convalescent COVID-19. The sample consisted of peripheral blood. The chain has TRBV19 and TRBJ1-2; 8 bases are a match to TRBD1. The CDR3 DNA reads as TGTGCCACAGACCAGGGGGCGATGAGTGGCTACACCTTC. It translates to CATDQGAMSGYTF.